The 20 T cell receptor beta chains in this list originate from one sample, sequenced in a study of cytomegalovirus exposure and HLA in healthy donors. PCR primers comprised 60 Vbeta and 13 Jbeta primers. Libraries were prepared by immunoSEQ multiplex PCR; TCRdb keeps only in-frame clonotypes and omits some of them. The data contain fewer than 150,000 clones, approximately 79% of them seen just once; the ten biggest clones take up approximately 16%. The sequencing input was PBMCs. The receptors were gathered from a man over 45 in good health and CMV-seropositive.

The V and J genes are TRBV10-1 and TRBJ2-7; TRBD1 aligns across 9 bases. Germline assignment: CDR1 WNHNN and CDR2 SYGVQD (reference sequence). Unmatched junction bases numbered 2, after V lost 6 bases and J lost 5 bases. This CDR3 comprises 12 residues. The CDR3 DNA reads TGCGCCAGCAGCCGGGACAGGGACGAGCAGTACTTC. Its translation: CASSRDRDEQYF.

The chain links TRBV18 to TRBJ1-5; a possible D gene is TRBD1 (6 bases). The CDR3 loop spans 20 amino acids. V was cut by 2 bases and J by 3 bases, with 26 bases left in between. Germline loops: CDR1 KGHSH, CDR2 LQKENI. The CDR3 DNA follows: TGTGCCAGCTCACCATATGCGGGGGGCCTTAGGCCGGGGAACAATCAGCCCCAGCATTTT. This sequence encodes CASSPYAGGLRPGNNQPQHF. The full variable domain, rest sourced from reference TRBV18 and TRBJ1-5, is NAGVMQNPRHLVRRRGQEARLRCSPMKGHSHVYWYRQLPEEGLKFMVYLQKENIIDESGMPKERFSAEFPKEGPSILRIQQVVRGDSAAYFCASSPYAGGLRPGNNQPQHFGDGTRLSIL.

The chain combines TRBV9 with TRBJ2-7; possible D gene TRBD2, 5 bases. V was cut by 0 bases and J by 8 bases, with 12 bases left in between. The length of the CDR3 is 13 residues. Germline V gene data show CDR1 as SGDLS and CDR2 as YYNGEE. CDR3 bases: TGTGCCAGCAGCGTAGAAGCGGAAGCACAGCAGTACTTC. Its translation: CASSVEAEAQQYF.

The chain joins TRBV2 to TRBJ2-1; D possibly corresponds to TRBD2 (6 bases). The germline V and J ends were trimmed by 6 bases and 0 bases, with 12 bases remaining between them. The CDR3 has 15 amino acids. Germline V lookup: CDR1 SNHLY, CDR2 FYNNEI. Written as DNA, the CDR3 is TGTGCCAGCAGGGCGCGGGGCGACTCCTACAATGAGCAGTTCTTC. This encodes CASRARGDSYNEQFF. The variable domain in full, completed from reference TRBV2 and TRBJ2-1, reads EPEVTQTPSHQVTQMGQEVILRCVPISNHLYFYWYRQILGQKVEFLVSFYNNEISEKSEIFDDQFSVERPDGSNFTLKIRSTKLEDSAMYFCASRARGDSYNEQFFGPGTRLTVL.

The V call is TRBV2, the J call TRBJ2-1; possible D gene TRBD1, 6 bases. CDR3 length equals 13 residues. Deletions cut 2 bases from V and 7 bases from J, with 9 bases between. In germline, CDR1 is SNHLY, CDR2 FYNNEI. This chain's CDR3 is CASSEQGKNEQFF. For the CDR3, the DNA is TGTGCCAGCAGTGAACAGGGGAAAAATGAGCAGTTCTTC.

The V and J genes are TRBV27 and TRBJ1-6; D may be TRBD1 (6 bases). V was shortened by 0 bases and J by 4 bases, with 13 bases between the two germline ends. This CDR3 comprises 17 residues. Germline V gene data show CDR1 as MNHEY and CDR2 as SMNVEV (reference sequence). DNA of the CDR3: TGTGCCAGCAGTTTATCTATGGGACACTCGTATAATTCACCCCTCCACTTT. It encodes CASSLSMGHSYNSPLHF.

The rearrangement joins TRBV7-2 to TRBJ1-6; D is unresolved. The CDR3 is 13 amino acids. Germline V lookup: CDR1 SGHTA, CDR2 FQGNSA. The V gene lost 2 bases and the J gene lost 8 bases, with 7 bases spanning the gap. The DNA of the CDR3 is TGTGCCAGCAGCTTACTAGGAGATTCACCCCTCCACTTT. Translation: CASSLLGDSPLHF.

This clone was counted once. V usage is TRBV6-5 and J usage is TRBJ1-4, with 7 positions matching TRBD1. V shed 2 bases and J 7 bases; nucleotides not matched to a gene: 7. The germline V gene has CDR1 MNHEY and CDR2 SVGAGI. CDR3 length: 15 amino acids. CDR3 bases: TGTGCCAGCAGTTACCAGCAGGGGGGAAGTGAAAAACTGTTTTTT. It translates to CASSYQQGGSEKLFF.

The CDR3 sequence: CASSPKRLSYEQYF. CDR3 coding DNA: TGTGCCAGCAGCCCAAAGCGGCTTTCCTACGAGCAGTACTTC. The chain is built from TRBV7-2 and TRBJ2-7, with D possibly matching TRBD2 (5 bases). Trimming shortened V by 5 bases and J by 1 base, and 12 bases separated the two germline ends. Germline V lookup: CDR1 SGHTA, CDR2 FQGNSA. This CDR3 has 14 residues. Full variable domain (outside the CDR3, taken from reference TRBV7-2 and TRBJ2-7): GAGVSQSPSNKVTEKGKDVELRCDPISGHTALYWYRQSLGQGLEFLIYFQGNSAPDKSGLPSDRFSAERTGGSVSTLTIQRTQQEDSAVYLCASSPKRLSYEQYFGPGTRLTVT.

This clone was counted only a few times. The CDR3 DNA follows: TGTGCCAGCAGTGAGGGACTAGCGAGCTCCTACGAGCAGTACTTC. Residues: CASSEGLASSYEQYF. The genes are TRBV6-1 and TRBJ2-5, with 10 bases fitting TRBD2. The J call is in doubt because the DNA end fits TRBJ2-7 better. Germline V gene sequence: CDR1 MNHNS, CDR2 SASEGT. The CDR3 extends over 15 amino acids.

This clone was seen more than once but under ten times. The chain carries TRBV7-6 and TRBJ2-7; 7 bases fit TRBD1. The CDR3 sequence is 14 residues long. V gave up 5 bases and J gave up 5 bases; unmatched junction bases: 9. Germline loops: CDR1 SGHVS, CDR2 FNYEAQ. The CDR3 DNA reads TGTGCCAGCAGCCCGACAGGGTATCTCCACGAGCAGTACTTC. This encodes CASSPTGYLHEQYF.

The genes are TRBV5-8 and TRBJ2-7, with D possibly TRBD1 on 5 matching bases. V dropped 0 bases and J dropped 4 bases, with 11 bases sitting between them. Per germline, CDR1 SGHTS and CDR2 YDEGEE. The CDR3 contains 14 residues. CDR3 protein: CASSLERGRYEQYF. DNA of the CDR3: TGTGCCAGCAGCTTGGAAAGGGGCCGATACGAGCAGTACTTC.

The rearrangement uses TRBV7-8 and TRBJ2-3; D gene ambiguous. Germline loops: CDR1 SGHVS, CDR2 FQNEAQ. The CDR3 consists of 11 residues. The V and J ends lost 3 bases and 6 bases respectively, with 4 bases between them. CDR3 in amino acids: CASSFSDTQYF. CDR3 DNA: TGTGCCAGCAGCTTTAGTGATACGCAGTATTTT.

The rearrangement links TRBV9 to TRBJ1-6; D gene ambiguous. The V end lost 0 bases, the J end lost 7 bases, and 5 bases lay between the germline ends. The CDR3 runs to 13 residues. CDR1 and CDR2 from the germline V gene are SGDLS and YYNGEE. The CDR3 sequence: CASSVASNSPLHF. In nucleotides, the CDR3 is TGTGCCAGCAGCGTAGCGAGCAATTCACCCCTCCACTTT.

J is TRBJ2-2 and V is TRBV14; 7 nucleotides match TRBD1. This CDR3 has 15 amino acids. J lost 4 bases, V lost 3 bases, and 5 bases had no gene match. The V gene's germline CDR1 is SGHDN and CDR2 FVKESK. CDR3 region: CASSHTSGGTGELFF. The CDR3 DNA reads as TGTGCCAGCAGCCACACCTCAGGGGGCACCGGGGAGCTGTTTTTT.

The chain employs TRBV18 and TRBJ2-7, with 7 nucleotides matching TRBD1. Germline V gene lookup returns CDR1 KGHSH and CDR2 LQKENI. After removal of 8 bases from V and 1 base from J, the junction contained 8 bases not matched to a gene. The CDR3 length is 14 residues. CDR3 sequence (DNA): TGTGCCAGCCAAGCTCCGGACAGGTCCTACGAGCAGTACTTC. Amino acids: CASQAPDRSYEQYF.

The chain recombines TRBV28 with TRBJ2-5; TRBD1 matches 8 bases. From germline, CDR1 is MDHEN and CDR2 SYDVKM. The CDR3 extends over 16 amino acids. V gave up 2 bases and J gave up 5 bases; unmatched junction bases: 10. The CDR3 coding sequence is TGTGCCAGCAGTTTAGGGACAGGTGGGGTATGGGAGACCCAGTACTTC. It is translated as CASSLGTGGVWETQYF. Together with reference TRBV28 and TRBJ2-5, the CDR3 gives the full variable domain: DVKVTQSSRYLVKRTGEKVFLECVQDMDHENMFWYRQDPGLGLRLIYFSYDVKMKEKGDIPEGYSVSREKKERFSLILESASTNQTSMYLCASSLGTGGVWETQYFGPGTRLLVL.

The chain combines TRBV10-3 with TRBJ1-2; 8 bases fit TRBD1. Germline V lookup: CDR1 ENHRY, CDR2 SYGVKD. V shed 5 bases and J 8 bases; nucleotides not matched to a gene: 7. The CDR3 totals 13 residues. CDR3 nucleotides: TGTGCCATCAGTCCACAGGGGGTCGACGGCTACACCTTC. It codes for CAISPQGVDGYTF.

In this sample, this clone turned up a few times. The V and J genes are TRBV7-9 and TRBJ1-1, with D possibly TRBD1 on 6 matching bases. The CDR3 loop spans 12 amino acids. V lost 5 bases and J 6 bases, leaving 10 bases between the germline ends. The V gene's germline CDR1 is SEHNR and CDR2 FQNEAQ (reference sequence). The CDR3 DNA reads TGTGCCAGCAGCGTACAGGGATCTGAAGCTTTCTTT. Translating gives CASSVQGSEAFF.

The V gene is TRBV7-9, the J gene TRBJ1-5; 8 bases align to TRBD1. This CDR3 region has 14 residues. Germline V CDR1 and CDR2: SEHNR, FQNEAQ (reference sequence). The V gene end was trimmed by 5 bases and the J gene end by 4 bases; junction bases not matched to a gene: 4. CDR3 nucleotides: TGTGCCAGCAGCCACAGGGGGTCAAATCAGCCCCAGCATTTT. Translation: CASSHRGSNQPQHF.